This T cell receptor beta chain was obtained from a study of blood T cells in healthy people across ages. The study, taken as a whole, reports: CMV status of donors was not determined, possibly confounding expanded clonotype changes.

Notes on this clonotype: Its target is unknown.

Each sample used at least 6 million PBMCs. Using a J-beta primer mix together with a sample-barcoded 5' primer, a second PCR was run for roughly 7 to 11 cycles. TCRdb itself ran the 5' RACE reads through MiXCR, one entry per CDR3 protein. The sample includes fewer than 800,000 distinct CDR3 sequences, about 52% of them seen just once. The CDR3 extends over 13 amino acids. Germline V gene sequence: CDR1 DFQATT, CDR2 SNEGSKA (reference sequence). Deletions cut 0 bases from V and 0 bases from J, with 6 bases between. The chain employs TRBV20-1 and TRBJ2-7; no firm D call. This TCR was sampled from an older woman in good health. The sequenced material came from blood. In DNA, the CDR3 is TGCAGTGCTAGAGATGTGGCCTCCTACGAGCAGTACTTC. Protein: CSARDVASYEQYF.